One T cell receptor (beta chain) is described in this entry. Produced via immunoSEQ multiplex PCR; TCRdb's table is partial and in-frame only. The sample includes 85,000 to 100,000 clones, 80% to 90% of them seen just once. This specimen comes from a study of a mutant IDH1 vaccine in newly diagnosed glioma. Background on the study: Before enrollment, the patients had been treated with radiotherapy alone, temozolomide alone, or both together. Most of them had received both.

Time point specified: baseline, week 1 (first vaccination visit). Treatment indicated: pre-vaccination baseline after standard-of-care therapy. Donors had new WHO grade 3 or 4 IDH1-mutant, ATRX-lost astrocytomas. This sequence was found in a woman aged 50 to 65 with glioma. Sample: PBMCs, taken from a glioma patient treated with radiotherapy, temozolomide or both.

The CDR3 reads CASLDVMNTEAFF. DNA of the CDR3: TGTGCCAGCTTAGATGTAATGAACACTGAAGCTTTCTTT. The genes are TRBV6-5 and TRBJ1-1; D gene ambiguous. CDR3 size: 13 residues. Trimming pared 8 bases from V and 0 bases from J, leaving 10 bases between. The germline gives CDR1 MNHEY, CDR2 SVGAGI.